These 3 T cell receptor beta chains came from one sample sequenced in a study of cytomegalovirus exposure and HLA in healthy donors. TCRdb's table, derived via immunoSEQ multiplex PCR, lists solely in-frame clones and lacks some. The data show 40,000 to 55,000 clones, with under 95% seen just once and less than 2.5% held by the top ten. The source material was PBMCs. The source of these receptors is a woman under 30 in good health and CMV-seronegative.

This sequence joins TRBV6-6 and TRBJ2-7; 9 positions agree with TRBD1. Germline values: CDR1 MNHNY, CDR2 SVGAGI (reference sequence). This CDR3 has 16 amino acids. The ends lost 5 bases at V and 0 bases at J; junction bases unmatched: 8. CDR3: CASSPAGTGPSYEQYF. For the CDR3, the DNA is TGTGCCAGCAGTCCTGCCGGGACAGGGCCCTCCTACGAGCAGTACTTC.

This clone was seen a single time. This chain links TRBV13 with TRBJ2-7, with a weak D call TRBD2 (5 bases). Germline V lookup: CDR1 PRHDT, CDR2 FYEKMQ (reference sequence). CDR3 length: 12 residues. V lost 5 bases and J lost 7, with 12 bases in between. The CDR3 region has the DNA TGTGCCAGCAGCGCCCGGGAACATGAGCAGTACTTC. Its protein product is CASSAREHEQYF.

This clone was counted a few times. In nucleotides, the CDR3 is TGTGCCAGCAGTGATGCTCCGGGACAGGGGAGTGAAAAACTGTTTTTT. Its protein is CASSDAPGQGSEKLFF. This chain joins TRBV6-1 and TRBJ1-4, with 10 bases that match TRBD1. This CDR3 is 16 amino acids long. Per germline, CDR1 MNHNS and CDR2 SASEGT. V shed 3 bases, J shed 7 bases, and the junction held 8 bases outside the gene matches.